This record looks at one T cell receptor (beta chain) sequence and its context. Its antigen is not known. Anyone with autoimmune disease history or systemic immunosuppression was excluded. Produced via immunoSEQ multiplex PCR; TCRdb's table is partial and in-frame only. Among 80,000 or so clones listed, 70% to 90% were seen once. The data stem from a study of OX40 agonist ivuxolimab in advanced cancers. Study-wide context: Previous treatment with anti-PD-1, anti-PD-L1 or anti-CTLA-4 therapy was allowed; about 37% had received some.

Germline-derived CDR1 and CDR2 are MNHEY and SVGAGI. Trimming removed 5 bases at V and 2 bases at J, with 9 bases between. The CDR3 has 13 residues. General study results and limits: Normalized expansion of T-cell clones was also low for some nonresponders.

The sample consisted of CD4+ or CD8+ T cells sorted from blood, taken in a trial of the OX40 agonist ivuxolimab. J is TRBJ1-1 and V is TRBV6-5; the D gene is possibly TRBD1 (5 bases). This sequence was found in an adult with an advanced solid tumor such as melanoma, head and neck, liver or kidney cancer. The DNA of the CDR3 is TGTGCCAGCAGTCGAAGGGGTAACACTGAAGCTTTCTTT. Translation: CASSRRGNTEAFF.